This T cell receptor beta chain was sequenced in a study of T-cell reconstitution after alpha-beta-depleted transplantation in children. Germline CDR1 SGHAT, CDR2 FQNNGV. CDR3 length: 16 residues. With 1 base clipped from V and 3 bases from J, the junction kept 7 bases outside the gene matches. This clonotype was recorded once. During its preparation, the TCRbeta library received unique molecular identifiers. Using its own MiXCR run on the PCR reads, TCRdb lists one record per CDR3 protein. The repertoire holds some 520,000 distinct CDR3 sequences, with approximately 32% as singletons. The material sequenced was PBMCs from the stem cell graft donor, taken from the stem cell graft. This clonotype originated in a human donor who donated a stem cell graft to a child with aplastic anemia. J is TRBJ2-5 and V is TRBV11-2; 8 bases are a match to TRBD2. The CDR3 DNA reads as TGTGCCAGCAGCTTAGTCGTGACTAGCGCGAAAGAGACCCAGTACTTC. This encodes CASSLVVTSAKETQYF.